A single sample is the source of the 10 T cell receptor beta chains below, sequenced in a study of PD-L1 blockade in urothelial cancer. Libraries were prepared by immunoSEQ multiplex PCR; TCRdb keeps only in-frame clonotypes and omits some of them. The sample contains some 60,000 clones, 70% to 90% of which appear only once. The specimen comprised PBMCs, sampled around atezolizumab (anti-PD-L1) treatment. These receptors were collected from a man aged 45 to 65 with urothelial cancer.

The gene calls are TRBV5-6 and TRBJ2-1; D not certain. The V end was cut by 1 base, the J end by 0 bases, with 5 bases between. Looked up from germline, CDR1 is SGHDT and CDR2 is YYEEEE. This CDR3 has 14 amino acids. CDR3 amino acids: CASSLLVSYNEQFF. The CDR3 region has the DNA TGTGCCAGCAGCTTGTTAGTCTCCTACAATGAGCAGTTCTTC.

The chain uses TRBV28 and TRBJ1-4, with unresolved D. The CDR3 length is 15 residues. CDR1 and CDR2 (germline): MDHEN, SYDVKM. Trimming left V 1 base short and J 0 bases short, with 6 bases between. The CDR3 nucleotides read TGTGCCAGCAGTTTATACGGTGCAACTAATGAAAAACTGTTTTTT. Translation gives CASSLYGATNEKLFF.

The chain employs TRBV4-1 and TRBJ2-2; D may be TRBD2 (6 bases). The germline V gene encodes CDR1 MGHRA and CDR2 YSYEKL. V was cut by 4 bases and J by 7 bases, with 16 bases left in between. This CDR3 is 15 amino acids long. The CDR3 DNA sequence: TGCGCCAGCAGCCGCCCTAGCGACAAAGTCGGGGAGCTGTTTTTT. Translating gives CASSRPSDKVGELFF.

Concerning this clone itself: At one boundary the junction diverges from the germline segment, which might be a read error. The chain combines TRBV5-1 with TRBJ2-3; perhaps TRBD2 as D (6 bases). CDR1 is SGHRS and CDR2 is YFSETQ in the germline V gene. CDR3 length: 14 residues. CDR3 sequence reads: CASSDSTSRDTQYF. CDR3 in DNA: TGCGCCAGCAGCGATTCTACTAGCAGAGATACGCAGTATTTT.

CDR3: CASSPPGSQGRSYNEQFF. CDR3 nucleotides: TGTGCCAGCTCACCACCGGGTAGCCAGGGCCGTTCCTACAATGAGCAGTTCTTC. This sequence joins TRBV18 and TRBJ2-1, with D possibly matching TRBD1 (5 bases). This CDR3 is built from 18 residues. CDR1 KGHSH and CDR2 LQKENI come from the germline V gene. Trimming shortened V by 0 bases and J by 1 base, and 16 bases separated the two germline ends.

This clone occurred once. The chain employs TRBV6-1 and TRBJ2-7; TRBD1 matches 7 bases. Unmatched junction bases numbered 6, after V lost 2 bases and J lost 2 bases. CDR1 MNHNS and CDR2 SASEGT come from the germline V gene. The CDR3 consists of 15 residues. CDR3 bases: TGTGCCAGCAGTGAAACGGGACAGATTCCCTACGAGCAGTACTTC. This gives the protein CASSETGQIPYEQYF.

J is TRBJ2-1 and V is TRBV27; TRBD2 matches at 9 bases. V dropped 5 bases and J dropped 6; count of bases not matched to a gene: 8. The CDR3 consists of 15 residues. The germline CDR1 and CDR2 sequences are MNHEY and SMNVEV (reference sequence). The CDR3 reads CASSLLAGATNEQFF. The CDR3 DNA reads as TGTGCCAGCAGTCTGTTAGCGGGAGCCACCAATGAGCAGTTCTTC.

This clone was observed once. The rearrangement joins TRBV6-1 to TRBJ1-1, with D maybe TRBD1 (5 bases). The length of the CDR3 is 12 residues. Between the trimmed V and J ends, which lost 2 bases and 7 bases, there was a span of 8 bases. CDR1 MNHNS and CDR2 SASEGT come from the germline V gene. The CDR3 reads CASSEPGLEAFF. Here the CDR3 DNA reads TGTGCCAGCAGTGAACCGGGACTTGAAGCTTTCTTT.

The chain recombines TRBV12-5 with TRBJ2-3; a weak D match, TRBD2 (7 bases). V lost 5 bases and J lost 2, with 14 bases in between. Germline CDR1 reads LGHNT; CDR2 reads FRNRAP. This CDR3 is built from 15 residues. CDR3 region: CASGHNGGPTDTQYF. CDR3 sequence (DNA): TGTGCTAGTGGTCACAACGGGGGGCCCACAGATACGCAGTATTTT.

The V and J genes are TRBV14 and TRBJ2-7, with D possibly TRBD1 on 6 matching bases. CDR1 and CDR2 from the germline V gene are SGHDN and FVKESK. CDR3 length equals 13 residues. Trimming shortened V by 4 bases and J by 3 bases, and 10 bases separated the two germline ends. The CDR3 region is CASSRGQNYEQYF. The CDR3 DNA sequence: TGTGCCAGCAGCCGGGGACAAAACTACGAGCAGTACTTC.